Each of the 8 T cell receptor beta chains below was sequenced from the same sample in a study of shared clonotypes between healthy human individuals. The assay was immunoSEQ multiplex PCR, and TCRdb's table has in-frame clones only and misses some. This table holds approximately 710,000 clones, about 92% found once. Sequencing was done on a sample of memory CD8+ T cells from PBMCs. Subset denoted: CD45RO+ cells pooled with CCR7-negative TemRA cells. The source of these receptors is a man aged 18 to 35 in good health. Some clones in this sample may be carry-over from other donors' samples.

The V call is TRBV7-6, the J call TRBJ2-3; a possible D gene is TRBD2 (7 bases). V lost 5 bases and J 3 bases, leaving 15 bases between the germline ends. The CDR3 totals 15 residues. CDR1 is SGHVS and CDR2 is FNYEAQ in the germline V gene. The CDR3 DNA reads as TGTGCCAGCAGCCCTGGGGGGGCCGAGACAGATACGCAGTATTTT. Its translation is CASSPGGAETDTQYF.

This chain joins TRBV7-9 and TRBJ1-3; D perhaps matches TRBD1 (5 bases). The CDR3 totals 16 residues. The germline gives CDR1 SEHNR, CDR2 FQNEAQ (reference sequence). The V and J ends lost 5 bases and 1 base respectively, with 15 bases between them. The CDR3 DNA sequence: TGTGCCAGCAGCCCTAGGACGCAGGGTTCTGGAAACACCATATATTTT. It encodes CASSPRTQGSGNTIYF.

The V and J genes are TRBV27 and TRBJ2-7; D not resolved. This CDR3 is built from 14 residues. The V end lost 3 bases, the J end lost 9 bases, and 18 bases lay between the germline ends. The germline gives CDR1 MNHEY, CDR2 SMNVEV (reference sequence). In DNA form, the CDR3 reads TGTGCCAGCAGTTTGCAACGGCAGCCCCCGGTGCAGTACTTC. It translates to CASSLQRQPPVQYF.

This chain uses TRBV4-3 with TRBJ2-3; no clear D. Trimming pared 0 bases from V and 1 base from J, leaving 14 bases between. Germline CDR1 and CDR2: LGHNA and YSLEER. The CDR3 is 17 residues long. CDR3 DNA: TGCGCCAGCAGCCAAGATCGGGTGGGCCTCGGCACAGATACGCAGTATTTT. As protein: CASSQDRVGLGTDTQYF.

The rearrangement joins TRBV6-1 to TRBJ2-7, with D unresolved. Germline CDR1 is MNHNS and CDR2 is SASEGT. V was pared by 2 bases and J by 0 bases, with 11 bases between. This CDR3 spans 15 amino acids. The CDR3 loop is CASSEPSESSYEQYF. As DNA, the CDR3 is TGTGCCAGCAGTGAACCGAGCGAGAGCTCCTACGAGCAGTACTTC.

The table lists this clone with a few counts. The sample has other DNA sequences that encode this CDR3 too. The V call is TRBV28, the J call TRBJ2-7; D remains ambiguous. There are 11 residues in the CDR3. V was cut by 4 bases and J by 0 bases, with 1 base left in between. Germline V lookup: CDR1 MDHEN, CDR2 SYDVKM. In DNA, the CDR3 is TGTGCCAGCAGTTACTCCTACGAGCAGTACTTC. Protein product: CASSYSYEQYF.

This clone has only a few counts. The V call is TRBV18, the J call TRBJ1-3; 8 bases line up with TRBD1. Germline CDR1 and CDR2: KGHSH and LQKENI. V trimming: 3 bases; J trimming: 4 bases; junction bases outside the gene matches: 11. The CDR3 is made up of 17 amino acids. The CDR3 nucleotides are TGTGCCAGCTCACCTAGGGCCCTACGGGACAGGGGAAACACCATATATTTT. It specifies CASSPRALRDRGNTIYF.

The rearrangement joins TRBV11-2 to TRBJ2-1; D is uncertain. The V and J ends lost 0 bases and 5 bases respectively, with 2 bases between them. CDR3 size: 12 residues. The V gene's germline CDR1 is SGHAT and CDR2 FQNNGV. The CDR3 is CASSLEDNEQFF. CDR3 nucleotides: TGTGCCAGCAGCTTAGAGGACAATGAGCAGTTCTTC.